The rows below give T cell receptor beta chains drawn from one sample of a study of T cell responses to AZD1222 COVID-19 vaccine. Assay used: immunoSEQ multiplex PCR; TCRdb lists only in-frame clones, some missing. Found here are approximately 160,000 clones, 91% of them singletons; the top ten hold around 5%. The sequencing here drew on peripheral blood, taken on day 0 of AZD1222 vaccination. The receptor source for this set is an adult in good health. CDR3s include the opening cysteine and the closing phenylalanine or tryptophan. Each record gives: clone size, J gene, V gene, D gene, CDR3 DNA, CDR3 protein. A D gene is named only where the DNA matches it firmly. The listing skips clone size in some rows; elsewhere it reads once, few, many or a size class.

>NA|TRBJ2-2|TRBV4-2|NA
TGTGCCAGCAGCCAAGGTCGGCAGAACACCGGGGAGCTGTTTTTT
CASSQGRQNTGELFF
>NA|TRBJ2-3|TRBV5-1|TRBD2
TGCGCCAGCTCCCTGGGACCCCGGACTAGCGGGAGCACAGATACGCAGTATTTT
CASSLGPRTSGSTDTQYF
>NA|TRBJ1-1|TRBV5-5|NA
TGTGCCAGCAGCTTGTTCCAGGGAGGCACTGAAGCTTTCTTT
CASSLFQGGTEAFF
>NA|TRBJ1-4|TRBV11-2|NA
TGTGCCAGCAGCTTAAGTGCAACTAATGAAAAACTGTTTTTT
CASSLSATNEKLFF
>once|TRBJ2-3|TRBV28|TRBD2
TGTGCCAGCAGTTCCCCGTCTAGCGGGGCTAGCACAGATACGCAGTATTTT
CASSSPSSGASTDTQYF
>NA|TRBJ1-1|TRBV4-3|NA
TGCGCCAGCAGCCAAGTTATTGGGGGATCTGAAGCTTTCTTT
CASSQVIGGSEAFF
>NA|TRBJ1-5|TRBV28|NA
TGTGCCAGCGGTCAACCTCGGCAGCCCCAGCATTTT
CASGQPRQPQHF
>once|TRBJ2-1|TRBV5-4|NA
TGTGCCAGCAGCCCCGGCCCGCACAATGAGCAGTTCTTC
CASSPGPHNEQFF
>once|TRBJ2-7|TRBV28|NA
TGTGCCACCACGGGGCCACCTACCTACGAGCAGTACTTC
CATTGPPTYEQYF
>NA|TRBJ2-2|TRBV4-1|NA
TGCGCCAGCAGCCAAGATAATGAGCAGGGGCCCACCGGGGAGCTGTTTTTT
CASSQDNEQGPTGELFF
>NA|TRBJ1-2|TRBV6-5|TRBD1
TGTGCCAGCAGTTACGCTCGGGACAGTATCTATGGCTACACCTTC
CASSYARDSIYGYTF
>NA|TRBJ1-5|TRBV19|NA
TGTGCCAGTAGTATAGATCGAGGCCGCCACAATCAGCCCCAGCATTTT
CASSIDRGRHNQPQHF
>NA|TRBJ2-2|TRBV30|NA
TGTGCCTGGAGTTTCACCACCGGGGAGCTGTTTTTT
CAWSFTTGELFF
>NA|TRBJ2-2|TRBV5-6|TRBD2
TGTGCCAGCAGCTTACGGACTAGCGGATTCGCGAACACCGGGGAGCTGTTTTTT
CASSLRTSGFANTGELFF
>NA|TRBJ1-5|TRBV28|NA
TGTGCCAGCACCCCGGGGGGGCCGGAAGGTCAGCCCCAGCATTTT
CASTPGGPEGQPQHF
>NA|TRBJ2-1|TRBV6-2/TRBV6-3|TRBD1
TGTGCCAGCAGTTGGCGTCGGACAGGGGGCTTCATTCCCAAAAAAGATGAGCAGTTCTTC
CASSWRRTGGFIPKKDEQFF
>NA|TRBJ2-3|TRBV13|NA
TGTGCCAGCAGCTTAGTTTTTGACAGCCCGTTTTTGAAGGATACGCAGTATTTT
CASSLVFDSPFLKDTQYF
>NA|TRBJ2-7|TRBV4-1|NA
TGCGCCAGCAGCCCAGAACCAGGGTCCAGTTCCTACGAGCAGTACTTC
CASSPEPGSSSYEQYF
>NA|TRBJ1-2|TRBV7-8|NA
TGTGCCAGCAGCTTAAGTGGCAGGAATAACTATGGCTACACCTTC
CASSLSGRNNYGYTF
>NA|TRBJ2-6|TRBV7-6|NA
TGTGCCAGCAGCTTGGACGGTGTCTCTGGGGCCAACGTCCTGACTTTC
CASSLDGVSGANVLTF
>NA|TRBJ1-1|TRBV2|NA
TGTGCCGGACGGGAGTCGGAATTCAACACTGAAGCTTTCTTT
CAGRESEFNTEAFF
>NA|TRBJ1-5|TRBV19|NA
TGTGCCTCGGGGGGCGCGGGTCAGCCCCAGCATTTT
CASGGAGQPQHF
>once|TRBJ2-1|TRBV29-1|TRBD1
TGCAGCGTCCAGGGGGCGGGTGAGCAGTTCTTC
CSVQGAGEQFF
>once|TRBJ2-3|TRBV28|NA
TGTGCCAGCAGTTTAGGAGGGGGTATAGGAGATACGCAGTATTTT
CASSLGGGIGDTQYF
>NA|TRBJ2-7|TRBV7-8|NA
TGTGCCAGCAGCTGGATTGGGGAAAACTCCTACGAGCAGTACTTC
CASSWIGENSYEQYF
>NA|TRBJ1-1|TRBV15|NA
TGTGCCACCAGCAGATCAGGGATTTCTGAAGCTTTCTTT
CATSRSGISEAFF
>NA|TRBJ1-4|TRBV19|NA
TGTGCCAGTAGTATTGGGATGTGGGCTGAAAAACTGTTTTTT
CASSIGMWAEKLFF
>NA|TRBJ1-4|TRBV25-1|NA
TGTGCCAGCAGTCTAGGACAGTTTCATGAAAAACTGTTTTTT
CASSLGQFHEKLFF
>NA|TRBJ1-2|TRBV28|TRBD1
TGTGCCAGCAGCGACAGGGGGAGGTATGGCTACACCTTC
CASSDRGRYGYTF
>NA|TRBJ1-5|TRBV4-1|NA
TGCGCCAGCAGCTTTGAGGGTGGCAATCAGCCCCAGCATTTT
CASSFEGGNQPQHF
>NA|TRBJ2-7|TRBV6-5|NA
TGTGCCAGCATCCCCGGACACCTCTACGAGCAGTACTTC
CASIPGHLYEQYF
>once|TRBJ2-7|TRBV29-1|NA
TGCAGCGTTAATGTCGGGGGCTACGAGCAGTACTTC
CSVNVGGYEQYF
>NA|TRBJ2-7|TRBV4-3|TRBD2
TGCGCCAGCAGCCAAGAGGAAGGAACCTACGGGACTAGGGCGTACGAGCAGTACTTC
CASSQEEGTYGTRAYEQYF
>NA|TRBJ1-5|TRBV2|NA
TGTGCCAGCAGTGTCGTTGGGGGGCTTATGAGCAATCAGCCCCAGCATTTT
CASSVVGGLMSNQPQHF
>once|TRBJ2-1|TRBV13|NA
TGTGCCAGCAGCTACGGAAACCTTTACAATGAGCAGTTCTTC
CASSYGNLYNEQFF
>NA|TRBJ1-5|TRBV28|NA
TGTGCCAGCAGACGGATTACCGGACGGGGTAATCAGCCCCAGCATTTT
CASRRITGRGNQPQHF
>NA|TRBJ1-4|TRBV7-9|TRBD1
TGTGCCAGCAGCCTTGCCACAGGGGTGGTTTCCGAAAAACTGTTTTTT
CASSLATGVVSEKLFF
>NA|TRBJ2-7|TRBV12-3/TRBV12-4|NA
TGTGCCAGCAGTACCTACAGGGCCGAGCAGTACTTC
CASSTYRAEQYF
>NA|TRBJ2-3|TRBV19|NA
TGTGCCAGTAGTTTCAGGGTGGGGACAGATACGCAGTATTTT
CASSFRVGTDTQYF
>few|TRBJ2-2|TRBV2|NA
TGTGCCAGCAGTGAATGGGCTGGGGACACCGGGGAGCTGTTTTTT
CASSEWAGDTGELFF
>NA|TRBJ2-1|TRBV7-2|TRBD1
TGTGCCAGCAGCCTCGCAGGGGGCGCGAGTTACAATGAGCAGTTCTTC
CASSLAGGASYNEQFF
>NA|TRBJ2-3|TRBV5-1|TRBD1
TGCGCCAGCAGCTTGGCCTTGGGACAGGCTGGGGATACGCAGTATTTT
CASSLALGQAGDTQYF
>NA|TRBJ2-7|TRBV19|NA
TGTGCCAGTAGTCCCTGGGCTCCGTCCAGCGGCGGCCCCATCTACGAGCAGTACTTC
CASSPWAPSSGGPIYEQYF
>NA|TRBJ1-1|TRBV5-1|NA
TGCGCCAGCAGCCCACTTGGGGGGGTCGAAGCTTTCTTT
CASSPLGGVEAFF
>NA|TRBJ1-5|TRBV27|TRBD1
TGTGCCAGCAGTTATAACAGGGGGCCCCAGCATTTT
CASSYNRGPQHF
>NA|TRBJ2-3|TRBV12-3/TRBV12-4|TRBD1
TGTGCCAGCAGTGAACAGGGGGCAGATACGCAGTATTTT
CASSEQGADTQYF
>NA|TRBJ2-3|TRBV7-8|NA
TGTGCCAGCAGCCTACTGGCGATTGTAACAGATACGCAGTATTTT
CASSLLAIVTDTQYF
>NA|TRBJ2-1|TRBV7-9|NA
TGTGCCAGCAGCTCGGCGGGGCGGGAAGCGAATGAGCAGTTCTTC
CASSSAGREANEQFF
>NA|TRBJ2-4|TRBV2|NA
TGTGCCAGCAGTGAATTAGGGGGAGCCAAAAACATTCAGTACTTC
CASSELGGAKNIQYF
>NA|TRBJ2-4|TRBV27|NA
TGTGCCAGCAGCTTGGGGGGCTCGCTCGCCAAAAACATTCAGTACTTC
CASSLGGSLAKNIQYF
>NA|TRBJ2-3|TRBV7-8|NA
TGTGCCAGCAGCCAGAACAGGGATTCAGTTATTCCGACAGATACGCAGTATTTT
CASSQNRDSVIPTDTQYF
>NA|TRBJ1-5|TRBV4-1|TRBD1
TGCGCCAGCAGCCAAGACGGGACAGGGGTGATGGGGCCCCAGCATTTT
CASSQDGTGVMGPQHF
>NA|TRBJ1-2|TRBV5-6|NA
TGTGCCAGCAGCGGGGGTGGGCAGGGGACGTCTAAGGGGAACACCTTC
CASSGGGQGTSKGNTF
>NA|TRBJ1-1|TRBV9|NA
TGTGCCAGCAGCGTTCTGAGTCCGAACACTGAAGCTTTCTTT
CASSVLSPNTEAFF
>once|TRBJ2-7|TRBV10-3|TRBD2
TGTGCCGCCGGTGGACTAGCGGGAGGTACGTCCTACGAGCAGTACTTC
CAAGGLAGGTSYEQYF